Listed below are T cell receptor beta chains from one sample, sequenced in a study of blood T cell repertoires in COVID-19. Profiling relied on immunoSEQ multiplex PCR, and the TCRdb table lists in-frame clones only, not all of them. The sample contains 130,000 to 150,000 clones, 80% to 90% of which appear only once. Sequenced input: peripheral blood. These receptors all come from a woman aged 55-70 years with COVID-19, enrolled during active disease. Each CDR3 is given with its conserved first and last residue. Each record gives: V gene, J gene, clone size, D gene, CDR3 DNA, CDR3 protein. A D gene is named only where the DNA matches it firmly. Clone size is given for some rows only: seen once, a few or many times, or a class if the clone is expanded.

>TRBV24-1|TRBJ2-2|.|TRBD1
TGTGCCACCAGTGGACAGGGTGCCGGGGAGCTGTTTTTT
CATSGQGAGELFF
>TRBV4-1|TRBJ1-3|.|.
TGCGCCAGCAGCCAAGGGAGGGGTTCGGGAAACACCATATATTTT
CASSQGRGSGNTIYF
>TRBV3-1/TRBV3-2|TRBJ1-5|.|TRBD1
TGTGCCAGCAGCCTTTGGACAGGGAGTAGCAATCAGCCCCAGCATTTT
CASSLWTGSSNQPQHF
>TRBV5-1|TRBJ2-2|.|.
TGCGCCAGCAGCTCCCCTGACACGACCGGGGAGCTGTTTTTT
CASSSPDTTGELFF
>TRBV11-1|TRBJ1-2|.|TRBD1
TGTGCCAGCAGCCGACAAGACGGGACAGGGGACGGCTACACCTTC
CASSRQDGTGDGYTF
>TRBV7-8|TRBJ2-3|once|TRBD2
TGTGCCAGCAGCTTTCCGGATAGCGGGGGTTACCCAGATACGCAGTATTTT
CASSFPDSGGYPDTQYF
>TRBV6-5|TRBJ1-2|.|TRBD1
TGTGCCAGCAGTTACTACTCAGGGGGCTATGGCTACACCTTC
CASSYYSGGYGYTF
>TRBV10-2|TRBJ1-1|.|.
TGCGCCAGCAGTTGGGGGGCGGGGGGCACTGAAGCTTTCTTT
CASSWGAGGTEAFF
>TRBV4-1|TRBJ2-2|.|TRBD2
TGCGCCAGCAGCGAAGAGAGGGGAGGGTTTGAGGGCACCGGGGAGCTGTTTTTT
CASSEERGGFEGTGELFF
>TRBV9|TRBJ1-2|.|.
TGTGCCAGCAGCGTAGCCGGGGGGTTGAACTATGGCTACACCTTC
CASSVAGGLNYGYTF
>TRBV7-9|TRBJ1-1|.|.
TGTGCCAGCAGCTCCTACGTGGGAGGGTTCACTGAAGCTTTCTTT
CASSSYVGGFTEAFF
>TRBV7-8|TRBJ2-1|.|TRBD2
TGTGCCAGCAGCTTAGCGAGCGGGGGGGCCTATAATGAGCAGTTCTTC
CASSLASGGAYNEQFF
>TRBV3-1/TRBV3-2|TRBJ1-4|.|TRBD1
TGTGCCAGCAACACCCCGGGCAGGGGGCAAACTAATGAAAAACTGTTTTTT
CASNTPGRGQTNEKLFF